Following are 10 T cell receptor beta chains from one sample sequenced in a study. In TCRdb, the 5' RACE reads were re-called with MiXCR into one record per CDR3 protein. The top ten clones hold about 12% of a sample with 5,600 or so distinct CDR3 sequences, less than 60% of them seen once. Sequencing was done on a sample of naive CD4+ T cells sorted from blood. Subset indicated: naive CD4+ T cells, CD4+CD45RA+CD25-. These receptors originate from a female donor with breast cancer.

The CDR3 loop reads CASSEARPAGYTF. For the CDR3, the DNA is TGTGCCAGCAGTGAAGCACGACCGGCTGGCTACACCTTC. The chain has TRBV6-1 and TRBJ1-2, with unresolved D. Germline lookup yields CDR1 MNHNS and CDR2 SASEGT. The CDR3 runs to 13 residues. The ends were cut back, 0 bases at V and 7 bases at J, with 9 bases in the middle.

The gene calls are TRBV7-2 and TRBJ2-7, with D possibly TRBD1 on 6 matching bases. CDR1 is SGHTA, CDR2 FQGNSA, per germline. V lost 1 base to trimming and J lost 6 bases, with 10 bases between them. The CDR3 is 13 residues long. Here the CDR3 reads CASSLGGQSEQYV. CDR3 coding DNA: TGTGCCAGCAGCTTAGGGGGGCAGAGCGAGCAGTACGTC.

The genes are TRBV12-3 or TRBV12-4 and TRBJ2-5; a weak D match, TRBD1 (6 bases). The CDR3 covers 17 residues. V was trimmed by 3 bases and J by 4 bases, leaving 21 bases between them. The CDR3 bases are TGTGCCAGCAGTTTGGATTTCCGACAGGTAACAAGAGAGACCCAGTACTTC. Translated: CASSLDFRQVTRETQYF.

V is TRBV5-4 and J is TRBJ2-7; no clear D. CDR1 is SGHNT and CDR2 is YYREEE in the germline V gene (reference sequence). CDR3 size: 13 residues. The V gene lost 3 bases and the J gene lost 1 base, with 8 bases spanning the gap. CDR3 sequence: CASSSAVSYEQYF. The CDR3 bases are TGTGCCAGCAGCTCGGCAGTTTCCTACGAGCAGTACTTC.

The CDR3 coding sequence is TGCAGTGGTTCAGGTCCTCAAGAGACCCAGTACTTC. It is translated as CSGSGPQETQYF. V gene TRBV20-1 combines with J gene TRBJ2-5; D is unresolved. V dropped 7 bases and J dropped 2 bases, with 11 bases sitting between them. This CDR3 region has 12 residues. The germline CDR1 and CDR2 sequences are DFQATT and SNEGSKA (reference sequence).

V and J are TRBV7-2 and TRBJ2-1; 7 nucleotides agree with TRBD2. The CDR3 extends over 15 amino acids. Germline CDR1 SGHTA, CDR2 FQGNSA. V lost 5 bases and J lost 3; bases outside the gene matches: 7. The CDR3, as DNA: TGTGCCAGCAGCCGGAGAACGGGAGGCTACAATGAGCAGTTCTTC. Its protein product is CASSRRTGGYNEQFF.

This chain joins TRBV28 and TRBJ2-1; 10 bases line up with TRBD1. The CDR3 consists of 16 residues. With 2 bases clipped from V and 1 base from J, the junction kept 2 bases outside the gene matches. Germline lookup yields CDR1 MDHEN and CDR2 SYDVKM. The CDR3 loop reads CASSLPGQGSYNEQFF. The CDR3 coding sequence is TGTGCCAGCAGTTTACCGGGACAGGGGTCCTACAATGAGCAGTTCTTC.

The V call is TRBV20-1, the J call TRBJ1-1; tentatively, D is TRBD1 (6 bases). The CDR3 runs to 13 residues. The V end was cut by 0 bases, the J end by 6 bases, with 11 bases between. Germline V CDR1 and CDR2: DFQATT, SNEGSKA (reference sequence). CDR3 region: CSARDRGEAEAFF. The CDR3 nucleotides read TGCAGTGCTAGAGATAGGGGGGAAGCTGAAGCTTTCTTT.

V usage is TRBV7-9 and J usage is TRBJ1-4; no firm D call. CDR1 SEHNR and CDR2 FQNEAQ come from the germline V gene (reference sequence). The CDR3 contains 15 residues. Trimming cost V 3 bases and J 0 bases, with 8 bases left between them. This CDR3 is CASSFLRPTNEKLFF. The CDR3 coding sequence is TGTGCCAGCAGCTTCCTACGGCCAACTAATGAAAAACTGTTTTTT.

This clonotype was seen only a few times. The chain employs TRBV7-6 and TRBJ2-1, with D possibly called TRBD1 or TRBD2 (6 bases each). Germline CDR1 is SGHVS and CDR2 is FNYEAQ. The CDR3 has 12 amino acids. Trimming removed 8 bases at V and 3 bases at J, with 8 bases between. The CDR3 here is CASGGGYNEQFF. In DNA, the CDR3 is TGTGCCAGCGGAGGGGGCTACAATGAGCAGTTCTTC.